The present entry profiles one T cell receptor (beta chain) with its context. What it recognizes is unknown. Method: immunoSEQ multiplex PCR; TCRdb's copy keeps in-frame clones and lacks some. Of 15,000 to 20,000 clones in the sample, 85% to 90% are singletons; the top ten hold over 10%. Germline V gives CDR1 LNHDA, CDR2 SQIVND (reference sequence). The CDR3 is made up of 14 amino acids. V was shortened by 6 bases and J by 2 bases, with 11 bases between the two germline ends. The sample is drawn from a study of T cell clones after liver transplantation. Across the whole study: Immunosuppression withdrawal was tried within 2 years after liver transplantation in this trial. Until 12-24 months post-transplant, subjects got standard immunosuppression and no induction. Draws occurred before transplant, before withdrawal, and after complete or failed withdrawal. Regarding the study as a whole: Migration into the graft, not deletion, may explain lost graft donor-reactive T cells.

The specimen comprised CD8+ T cells from blood, sampled about 46 months after liver transplant. The receptor's source is a human patient who received a liver transplant. Some T cells may be transferred from the graft donor. This sequence joins TRBV19 and TRBJ2-1, with a possible D match to TRBD1 (5 bases). The CDR3 nucleotides are TGTGCCAGTAGCCTACCAGGGCCCTACAATGAGCAGTTCTTC. Its translation: CASSLPGPYNEQFF.